This TCR beta chain derives from a study of cytomegalovirus exposure and HLA in healthy donors. Across the study: Roughly 89 million unique TCR sequences came from HLA-typed donors in an early release.

As concerns this clone: Its antigen is not known.

With 60 Vbeta and 13 Jbeta primers, the PCR was carried out. The protocol was immunoSEQ multiplex PCR, while the TCRdb copy is restricted to in-frame clones and leaves out a portion. The data show roughly 79,000 clones, with approximately 74% seen just once and roughly 6.2% held by the top ten. Study-wide results and limits: Most TCR beta V segments were productive about 87% or about 30% of the time in an earlier analysis. Presence/absence analyses rested on an assumption that sequencing depth was roughly uniform across donors.

CDR1 MDHEN and CDR2 SYDVKM come from the germline V gene. This CDR3 is 16 amino acids long. Trimming at V came to 6 bases and at J to 5 bases, leaving 12 bases not matched to a gene. V and J are TRBV28 and TRBJ2-2, with 7 bases identical to TRBD2. The origin of this receptor is a woman aged 45-59 years in good health and CMV-seropositive. Sequencing was done on a sample of PBMCs. The CDR3 reads CASSPAAGVRTGELFF. As DNA, the CDR3 is TGTGCCAGCAGCCCGGCGGCGGGAGTAAGGACCGGGGAGCTGTTTTTT. The whole variable domain, remainder taken from reference TRBV28 and TRBJ2-2, is DVKVTQSSRYLVKRTGEKVFLECVQDMDHENMFWYRQDPGLGLRLIYFSYDVKMKEKGDIPEGYSVSREKKERFSLILESASTNQTSMYLCASSPAAGVRTGELFFGEGSRLTVL.